Presented here are 11 T cell receptor beta chains from one specimen sequenced in a study of esophageal squamous cell carcinoma under preoperative chemotherapy. A single record per CDR3 protein comes from TCRdb applying MiXCR to the PCR reads. The sample has around 30,000 distinct CDR3 sequences, approximately 51% seen once. Time point specified: after preoperative PTX-NDP chemotherapy. The specimen was collected from a patient given preoperative chemotherapy. These receptors were collected from a human donor with esophageal squamous cell carcinoma. The donor label of this sample is uncertain.

The V gene is TRBV7-6, the J gene TRBJ2-5; 8 nucleotides line up with TRBD2. This CDR3 is built from 14 residues. Germline-derived CDR1 and CDR2 are SGHVS and FNYEAQ. The CDR3: CAGSGGRVPDTQYF. DNA of the CDR3: TGTGCGGGGAGCGGGGGCCGTGTCCCAGATACCCAGTACTTC.

In regard to this clonotype: The conserved closing phenylalanine or tryptophan is absent in this CDR3, likely reflecting a read error. This chain links TRBV7-6 with TRBJ2-5; D tentatively fits TRBD1 or TRBD2 (6 bases each). The CDR3 is 16 amino acids. The germline V and J ends were trimmed by 0 bases and 7 bases, with 18 bases remaining between them. Germline-derived CDR1 and CDR2 are SGHVS and FNYEAQ. CDR3 sequence reads: CASSLAIVPGAATQYL. The CDR3 DNA is TGTGCCAGCAGCTTAGCCATTGTACCGGGGGCAGCGACCCAGTACTTG.

As to this clonotype: One base away lies a much larger clone, so this may be a sequencing read error. This rearrangement joins TRBV27 to TRBJ2-1, with a possible D match to TRBD2 (5 bases). CDR3 size: 14 residues. Germline lookup yields CDR1 MNHEY and CDR2 SMNVEV (reference sequence). The V end lost 3 bases, the J end lost 13 bases, and 19 bases lay between the germline ends. The CDR3 coding sequence is TGTGCCAGCAGTTTCAATTGGGGAGCGGTGACCCAGTTCTTC. Its translation: CASSFNWGAVTQFF.

This clonotype was detected only a few times. The conserved final phenylalanine or tryptophan is absent from the CDR3, which likely points to a read error. The DNA is omitted, as the CDR3 cannot be located on it reliably, and the CDR3 follows TCRdb's listing. This sequence joins TRBV7-8 and TRBJ2-6; TRBD2 is the table's D call and was not checked against the DNA. The germline CDR1 and CDR2 sequences are SGHVS and FQNEAQ. The CDR3 sequence runs 8 residues, both termini included. CDR3 sequence: CASSPLAG.

This clonotype was seen at least ten times. V gene TRBV6-2 or TRBV6-3 combines with J gene TRBJ2-5; TRBD2 is a possible D gene (6 bases). Germline-derived CDR1 and CDR2 are MNHEY and SVGEGT. V lost 5 bases to trimming and J lost 2 bases, with 12 bases between them. The CDR3 has 14 residues. The CDR3 loop reads CASSKGGIQETQYF. DNA for the CDR3: TGTGCCAGCAGTAAAGGCGGGATACAAGAGACCCAGTACTTC.

This clonotype has a handful of counts. This may stem from a read error, because a much larger clone lies one nucleotide away. V and J are TRBV11-2 and TRBJ2-1; possible D gene TRBD2, 6 bases. Germline CDR1 SGHAT, CDR2 FQNNGV. The CDR3 has 14 residues. V lost 0 bases and J lost 13, with 16 bases in between. This CDR3 reads CASSLDPGRKTQFF. The CDR3 coding sequence is TGTGCCAGCAGCTTAGATCCAGGGAGGAAGACCCAGTTCTTC. Based on the CDR3 plus reference TRBV11-2 and TRBJ2-1, the full variable domain is EAGVAQSPRYKIIEKRQSVAFWCNPISGHATLYWYQQILGQGPKLLIQFQNNGVVDDSQLPKDRFSAERLKGVDSTLKIQPAKLEDSAVYLCASSLDPGRKTQFFGPGTRLTVL.

On this clonotype itself: The junction does not match germline at one end; this may be a read error. The chain carries TRBV7-2 and TRBJ2-4; maybe TRBD2 (7 bases). The end of the DNA fits TRBJ2-5 better, so the J call may be wrong. Germline CDR1 and CDR2: SGHTA and FQGNSA. The CDR3 extends over 18 amino acids. The CDR3 DNA reads TGTGCCAGCTGCTTAGCGGGCCCCGGGGGCCGTGACCAAAAGACCCAGTACTTC. Its translation is CASCLAGPGGRDQKTQYF.

The chain couples TRBV7-9 to TRBJ1-1, with 9 bases identical to TRBD1. CDR1 and CDR2 (germline): SEHNR, FQNEAQ (reference sequence). The CDR3 loop spans 14 amino acids. The trim removed 5 bases at V and 1 base at J, leaving 2 bases unmatched. CDR3 region: CASSMGQGNTEAFF. The DNA of the CDR3 is TGTGCCAGCAGCATGGGACAGGGGAACACTGAAGCTTTCTTT.

A note on this clonotype: The CDR3 carries no conserved terminal phenylalanine or tryptophan, so it likely arises from a read error. The DNA is left out, because the CDR3 cannot be placed on it with certainty; the CDR3 is given as TCRdb lists it. V usage is TRBV7-9 and J usage is TRBJ2-5; the listed D gene, TRBD1, was not tested against the DNA. Germline V lookup: CDR1 SEHNR, CDR2 FQNEAQ (reference sequence). The CDR3 is 16 amino acids in total, end residues counted. CDR3: CASSSRPGTGQATQLS.

By sample share, this clonotype is medium-sized. The V call is TRBV7-2, the J call TRBJ2-5; 8 bases line up with TRBD1. Germline trimming cut 4 bases from V and 2 bases from J; bases unmatched to any gene: 6. This CDR3 is 15 amino acids long. Germline CDR1 and CDR2: SGHTA and FQGNSA. The CDR3 DNA reads TGTGCCAGCAGCTGGGGTGGGACAGGACAAGAGACCCAGTACTTC. Translated, it gives CASSWGGTGQETQYF.

In its sample, this clonotype was seen many times. V usage is TRBV6-1 and J usage is TRBJ2-7, with 7 bases identical to TRBD1. With 6 bases clipped from V and 2 bases from J, the junction kept 7 bases outside the gene matches. The CDR3 has 14 amino acids. The germline gives CDR1 MNHNS, CDR2 SASEGT. The CDR3 loop is CASSVDRVAYEQYF. The CDR3 coding sequence is TGTGCCAGCAGCGTCGACAGGGTAGCCTACGAGCAGTACTTC.